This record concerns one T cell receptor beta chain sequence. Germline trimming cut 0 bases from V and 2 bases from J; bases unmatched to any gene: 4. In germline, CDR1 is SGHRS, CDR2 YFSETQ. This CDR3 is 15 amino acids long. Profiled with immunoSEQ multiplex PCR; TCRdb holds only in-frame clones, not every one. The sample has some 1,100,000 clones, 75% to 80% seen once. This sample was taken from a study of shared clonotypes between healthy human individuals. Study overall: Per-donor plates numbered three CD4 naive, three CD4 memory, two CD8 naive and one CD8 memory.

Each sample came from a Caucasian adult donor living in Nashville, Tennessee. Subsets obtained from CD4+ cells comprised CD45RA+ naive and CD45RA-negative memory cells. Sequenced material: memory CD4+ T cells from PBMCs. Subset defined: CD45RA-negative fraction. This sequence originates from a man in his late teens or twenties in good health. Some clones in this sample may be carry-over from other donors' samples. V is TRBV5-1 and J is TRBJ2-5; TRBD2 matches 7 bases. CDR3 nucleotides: TGCGCCAGCAGCTTGGCTAGCGGCCTACAAGAGACCCAGTACTTC. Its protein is CASSLASGLQETQYF.